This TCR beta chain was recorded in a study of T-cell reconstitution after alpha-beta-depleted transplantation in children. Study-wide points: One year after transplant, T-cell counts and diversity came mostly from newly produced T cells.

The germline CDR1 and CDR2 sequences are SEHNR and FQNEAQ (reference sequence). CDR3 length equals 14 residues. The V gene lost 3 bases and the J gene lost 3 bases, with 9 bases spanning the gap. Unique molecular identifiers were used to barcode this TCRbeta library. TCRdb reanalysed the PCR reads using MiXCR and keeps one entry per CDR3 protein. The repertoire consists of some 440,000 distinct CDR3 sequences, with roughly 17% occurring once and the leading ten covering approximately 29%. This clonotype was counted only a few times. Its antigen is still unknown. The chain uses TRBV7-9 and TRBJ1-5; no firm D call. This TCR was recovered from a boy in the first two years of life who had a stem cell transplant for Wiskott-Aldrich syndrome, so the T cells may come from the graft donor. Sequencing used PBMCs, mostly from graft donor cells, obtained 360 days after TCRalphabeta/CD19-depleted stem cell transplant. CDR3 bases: TGTGCCAGCAGCTTGGACGGATACAATCAGCCCCAGCATTTT. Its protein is CASSLDGYNQPQHF.